This T cell receptor (beta chain) is from a study of CD8 T cells in ankylosing spondylitis. Findings and limits, study-wide: Clones tied to disease were said to be significantly enriched in matched ankylosing spondylitis synovial fluid. Fewer than 10 highly homologous variants made up a TCR beta motif that seemed to typify ankylosing spondylitis blood.

V lost 0 bases and J 5 bases, leaving 10 bases between the germline ends. The CDR3 is 13 residues long. Per germline, CDR1 DFQATT and CDR2 SNEGSKA (reference sequence). Each TCR beta library was made by quantitative 5'-RACE that incorporated molecular barcodes. TCRdb used MiXCR to reprocess the 5' RACE reads, holding one entry per CDR3 protein. This table holds 250,000 to 400,000 distinct CDR3 sequences, around a tenth found once. This clonotype was recorded many times. Its antigen is unidentified. The receptor comes from a female donor with ankylosing spondylitis or in good health (not recorded which). Specimen: blood, either unsorted or a sorted T cell fraction (not recorded which). J is TRBJ1-2 and V is TRBV20-1, with D hard to call. The CDR3 reads CSARDPRGYGYTF. The CDR3 DNA reads as TGCAGTGCTAGAGATCCCAGAGGGTATGGCTACACCTTC.